The 9 T cell receptor beta chains listed next were all sequenced from one sample in a study of blood T cell repertoires in COVID-19. The protocol was immunoSEQ multiplex PCR, while the TCRdb copy is restricted to in-frame clones and leaves out a portion. The data hold some 190,000 clones, with 70% to 90% observed a single time. Input material: peripheral blood. The receptors were gathered from a man aged 60 to 75 with acute or convalescent COVID-19.

This clone was detected once. This chain uses TRBV9 with TRBJ1-3; TRBD1 is a possible D gene (5 bases). The CDR3 loop spans 14 amino acids. V was cut by 2 bases and J by 2 bases, with 8 bases left in between. Germline loops: CDR1 SGDLS, CDR2 YYNGEE. CDR3 DNA: TGTGCCAGCAGCGTTGCGGGGGCTGGAAACACCATATATTTT. Protein product: CASSVAGAGNTIYF.

This clone was seen a handful of times. The chain employs TRBV12-5 and TRBJ2-1; no firm D call. With 1 base removed from V and 5 bases from J, the gap between germline ends came to 6 bases. From germline, CDR1 is LGHNT and CDR2 FRNRAP. The CDR3 spans 13 residues. CDR3 loop: CASGLAPDNEQFF. In DNA, the CDR3 is TGTGCTAGTGGTTTGGCCCCCGACAATGAGCAGTTCTTC.

In its sample, this clone was seen a few times. This chain joins TRBV2 and TRBJ2-3, with D possibly matching TRBD2 (6 bases). The ends were cut back, 8 bases at V and 1 base at J, with 16 bases in the middle. The CDR3 spans 15 residues. CDR1 is SNHLY, CDR2 FYNNEI, per germline. The CDR3 nucleotides are TGTGCCAGCGGCCGCAGGTCGGGGGGCACAGATACGCAGTATTTT. Translating gives CASGRRSGGTDTQYF.

The rearrangement joins TRBV28 to TRBJ2-3; 7 positions match TRBD2. The CDR3 sequence is 14 residues long. CDR1 and CDR2 from the germline V gene are MDHEN and SYDVKM. J lost 1 base, V lost 3 bases, and 1 base had no gene match. The CDR3 DNA is TGTGCCAGCAGTTTGAGCGGGGGCACAGATACGCAGTATTTT. As protein: CASSLSGGTDTQYF.

The rearrangement uses TRBV2 and TRBJ2-1, with 13 bases aligning to TRBD2. Per the germline V gene, CDR1 is SNHLY and CDR2 is FYNNEI. The CDR3 spans 16 residues. The J segment lost 4 bases and the V segment lost 6 bases, leaving 6 bases of the junction unmatched. The DNA of the CDR3 is TGTGCCAGCAGATCCCAGACTAGCGGGGGGTACAATGAGCAGTTCTTC. Encoded protein: CASRSQTSGGYNEQFF.

The V and J genes are TRBV28 and TRBJ2-4; D gene unclear. The CDR3 is 18 amino acids. CDR1 and CDR2 from the germline V gene are MDHEN and SYDVKM. The V end lost 1 base, the J end lost 6 bases, and 22 bases lay between the germline ends. In nucleotides, the CDR3 is TGTGCCAGCAGTTTATACAGCTTTCCCCTCAAGAGTGGAAACATTCAGTACTTC. Translated: CASSLYSFPLKSGNIQYF.

This clone was found once. The gene calls are TRBV27 and TRBJ1-4; 9 nucleotides match TRBD1. V lost 5 bases to trimming and J lost 8 bases; unmatched junction nucleotides: 6. The CDR3 loop spans 14 amino acids. Germline V gives CDR1 MNHEY, CDR2 SMNVEV (reference sequence). The CDR3 here is CASSGTGRGEKLFF. The DNA of the CDR3 is TGTGCCAGCAGTGGGACAGGGCGGGGGGAAAAACTGTTTTTT.

V is TRBV28 and J is TRBJ1-2; 8 nucleotides line up with TRBD1. CDR3 length: 14 amino acids. Germline CDR1 and CDR2: MDHEN and SYDVKM. After removal of 4 bases from V and 8 bases from J, the junction contained 9 bases not matched to a gene. The CDR3 is CASSSQGALGGYTF. The CDR3, as DNA: TGTGCCAGCAGTTCTCAGGGGGCGTTAGGCGGCTACACCTTC.

This clone was seen just once. The rearrangement joins TRBV5-5 to TRBJ2-5, with TRBD1 as a possible D gene (5 bases). Germline-derived CDR1 and CDR2 are SGHKS and YYEKEE (reference sequence). The CDR3 has 14 residues. Trimming removed 2 bases from V and 10 bases from J, with 18 bases in between. The CDR3, as DNA: TGTGCCAGCAGCTTAGGCAGGGCAAATAGTTTCCAGTACTTC. It yields the protein CASSLGRANSFQYF.